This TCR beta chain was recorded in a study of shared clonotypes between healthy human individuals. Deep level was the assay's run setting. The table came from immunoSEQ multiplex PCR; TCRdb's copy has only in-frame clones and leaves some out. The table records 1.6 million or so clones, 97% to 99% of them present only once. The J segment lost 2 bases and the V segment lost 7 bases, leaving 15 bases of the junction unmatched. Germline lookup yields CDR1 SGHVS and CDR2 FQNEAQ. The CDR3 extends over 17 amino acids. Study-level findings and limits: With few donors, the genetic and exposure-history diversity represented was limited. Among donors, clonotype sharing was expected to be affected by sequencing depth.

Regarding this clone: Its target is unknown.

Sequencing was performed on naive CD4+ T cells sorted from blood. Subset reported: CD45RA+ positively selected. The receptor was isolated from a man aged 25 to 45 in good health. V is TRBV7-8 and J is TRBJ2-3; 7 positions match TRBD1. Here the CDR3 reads CASNTGRLGQYTDTQYF. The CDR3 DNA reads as TGTGCCAGCAACACCGGGCGGCTGGGACAGTACACAGATACGCAGTATTTT.